These T cell receptor beta chains were read from a single sample in a study of blood T cell repertoires in COVID-19. Using immunoSEQ multiplex PCR, the repertoire was profiled, and TCRdb retains in-frame clones only, with some absent. The table records about 120,000 clones, approximately 92% of them present only once. The sequenced sample was peripheral blood. These receptors were obtained from a man in his 70s with active or convalescent COVID-19. Each CDR3 is given without its conserved first and last residue. Some rows mark clone size as missing; the rest say once, few, many or name a class of expanded clone.

size	V	CDR3
NA	TRBV10-3	AISVDRGQTSSYEQY
once	TRBV10-3	AILAGNTGELF
once	TRBV4-1	ASSPPVRQGLYEQY
once	TRBV28	ASTKRPPGHLYEQY
NA	TRBV4-2	ASSQSDRGYGYT
NA	TRBV28	ASSPSGVTEAF
NA	TRBV28	ASSLDQGVLF
many	TRBV19	ASSIGQFDYGYT
NA	TRBV18	ASSPLGGSTEAF
NA	TRBV10-3	AISGDREAERGGELF
NA	TRBV3-1/TRBV3-2	ASSLTAGTGGLFTEAF
NA	TRBV14	ASSQRDRPYNEQF
NA	TRBV27	ASSLWGQGYQETQY
NA	TRBV12-5	ASGPGTSSYNEQF
NA	TRBV5-1	ASSAGGTGADTQY
NA	TRBV18	ASSPSRDTEAF
NA	TRBV7-2	ASSIGTIVEQF
NA	TRBV4-1	ASSPQGNYGYT
NA	TRBV19	ASSRTSGTSTGELF
NA	TRBV7-9	ASSLREGAGNTIY
NA	TRBV29-1	CVYTGANYEQY
NA	TRBV7-6	ASSPRTSGLSYEQY
NA	TRBV19	ASSTSGQSQETQY
many	TRBV10-3	AIRGASGGIQETQY
NA	TRBV7-3	ASSFAQGTEAF
NA	TRBV11-2	ASSPNYGGAASKGYT
NA	TRBV13	ASSPGTGYSNYGYT
NA	TRBV2	ASLYPGGIAAGELF
NA	TRBV28	ASTSSLNQPQH
NA	TRBV28	ASSLSAAQETQY
NA	TRBV28	ASQYSNQPQH
NA	TRBV18	ASSPLRRDEQY
NA	TRBV11-3	ASSEGGGGPQF
NA	TRBV6-6	ASSYSELGQPQH
NA	TRBV7-3	ASSSIQGAEAF
NA	TRBV12-3/TRBV12-4	ASSLRGASQH
NA	TRBV6-5	ASSYTGTAYNEQF
NA	TRBV2	ASSVDSSYNSPLH
NA	TRBV24-1	ATSDRETDTGWETQY
NA	TRBV12-3/TRBV12-4	ASRLAATNTQY
NA	TRBV10-3	AISDRALTDEQF
NA	TRBV27	ASSLAGGSNQPQH